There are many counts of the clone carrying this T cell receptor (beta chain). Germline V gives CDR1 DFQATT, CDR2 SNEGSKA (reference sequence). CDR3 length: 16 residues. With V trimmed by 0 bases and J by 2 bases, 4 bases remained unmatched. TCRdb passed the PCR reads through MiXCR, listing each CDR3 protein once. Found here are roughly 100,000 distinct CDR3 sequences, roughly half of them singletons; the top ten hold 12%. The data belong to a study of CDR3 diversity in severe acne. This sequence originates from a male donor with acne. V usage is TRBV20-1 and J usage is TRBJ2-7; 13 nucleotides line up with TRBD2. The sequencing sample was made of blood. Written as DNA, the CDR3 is TGCAGTGCTAGAGATGTAACTAGCGGGAGGGCCTACGAGCAGTACTTC. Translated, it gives CSARDVTSGRAYEQYF.